The next 3 T cell receptor beta chains were all read from a single sample in a study of early T cells in non-severe SARS-CoV-2 infection. One entry per CDR3 protein results from TCRdb running MiXCR on the 5' RACE reads. The repertoire holds 20,000 to 30,000 distinct CDR3 sequences, with 4% to 4.5% as singletons. Sequences were obtained from whole blood. The source of these receptors is an adult who was a healthcare worker with PCR-confirmed SARS-CoV-2 infection or an uninfected control (not recorded which).

This clonotype was observed at least ten times. The chain links TRBV10-3 to TRBJ2-7; D is possibly TRBD1 or TRBD2 (5 bases each). The CDR3 contains 14 residues. CDR1 ENHRY and CDR2 SYGVKD come from the germline V gene. Trimming removed 2 bases at V and 2 bases at J, with 10 bases between. In DNA, the CDR3 is TGTGCCATCAGTGAGGCAGGGAGCACCTACGAGCAGTACTTC. Amino acids: CAISEAGSTYEQYF.

At least ten counts were recorded for this clonotype. This chain connects TRBV20-1 to TRBJ2-1; D is unclear. In germline, CDR1 is DFQATT, CDR2 SNEGSKA (reference sequence). The length of the CDR3 is 12 residues. CDR3 in DNA: TGCAGCGCCCGGGTCGAGTCTAATGAGCAGTTCTTC. The encoded protein is CSARVESNEQFF.

This clonotype was seen many times. The genes are TRBV5-1 and TRBJ2-1; TRBD2 matches 11 bases. The CDR3 consists of 15 residues. The V gene's germline CDR1 is SGHRS and CDR2 YFSETQ. V was clipped by 6 bases and J by 8 bases; unmatched bases: 10. DNA of the CDR3: TGCGCCAGCACCCCGGGGACTAGCGGCTTTGATGAGCAGTTCTTC. This codes for CASTPGTSGFDEQFF.